A selection of T cell receptor beta chains follows, all from one sample in a study of OX40 agonist ivuxolimab in advanced cancers. Clones were sequenced by immunoSEQ multiplex PCR, and TCRdb holds only the in-frame ones, with some missing. The profile shows some 97,000 clones, roughly 90% of them singletons. The sequences come from CD4+ or CD8+ T cells sorted from blood, collected in a trial of the OX40 agonist ivuxolimab. Receptors were obtained from an adult with an advanced solid tumor such as melanoma, head and neck, liver or kidney cancer. Each CDR3 is given with its conserved first and last residue. The order of the fields is clone size, V gene, J gene, CDR3 protein. The listing skips clone size in some rows; elsewhere it reads once, few, many or a size class.

size: .
V: TRBV18
J: TRBJ1-4
CDR3: CASSRTGATNEKLFF

size: .
V: TRBV11-2
J: TRBJ2-3
CDR3: CASSLADTQYF

size: .
V: TRBV19
J: TRBJ2-6
CDR3: CASSTLVGGTGANVLTF

size: .
V: TRBV15
J: TRBJ1-1
CDR3: CATRWDRSNTEAFF

size: .
V: TRBV9
J: TRBJ1-6
CDR3: CASSFGSERSPLHF

size: few
V: TRBV7-9
J: TRBJ1-2
CDR3: CASSLEVHTVNGYTF

size: few
V: TRBV7-2
J: TRBJ1-2
CDR3: CASSPGQLYGYTF

size: .
V: TRBV7-3
J: TRBJ2-5
CDR3: CASSRLAGGPLHF

size: .
V: TRBV2
J: TRBJ1-1
CDR3: CASTGGQGAEAFF

size: .
V: TRBV5-1
J: TRBJ1-1
CDR3: CASSPRQGNTEAFF

size: .
V: TRBV2
J: TRBJ2-2
CDR3: CASSSTSGNTGELFF

size: .
V: TRBV2
J: TRBJ2-3
CDR3: CASTSTSGVSTDTQYF

size: .
V: TRBV19
J: TRBJ1-2
CDR3: CASSIFGTTAYGYTF

size: few
V: TRBV27
J: TRBJ2-1
CDR3: CASSAWVAWGSANEQFF

size: .
V: TRBV25-1
J: TRBJ1-6
CDR3: CASSEGAGGVSPLHF

size: .
V: TRBV27
J: TRBJ2-3
CDR3: CASSEASGREADTQYF

size: .
V: TRBV27
J: TRBJ2-2
CDR3: CASSKARTGPTGELFF

size: .
V: TRBV19
J: TRBJ1-2
CDR3: CASSILGRQGDGYTF

size: .
V: TRBV29-1
J: TRBJ2-5
CDR3: CSVATVETQYF

size: .
V: TRBV7-2
J: TRBJ1-1
CDR3: CASSLAPGFEAFF

size: .
V: TRBV6-1
J: TRBJ1-2
CDR3: CASSEEWGHDGYTF